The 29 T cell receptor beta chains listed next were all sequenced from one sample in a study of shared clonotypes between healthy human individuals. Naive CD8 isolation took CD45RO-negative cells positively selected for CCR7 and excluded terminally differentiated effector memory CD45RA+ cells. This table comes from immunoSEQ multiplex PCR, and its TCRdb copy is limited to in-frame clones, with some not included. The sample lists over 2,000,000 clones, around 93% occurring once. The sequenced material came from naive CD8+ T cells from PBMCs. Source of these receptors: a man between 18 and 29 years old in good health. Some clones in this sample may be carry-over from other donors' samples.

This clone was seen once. The CDR3 nucleotides read TGTGCCAGTAGTCGGTTAGCGGCGGACAACTATGGCTACACCTTC. Translation gives CASSRLAADNYGYTF. The V call is TRBV19, the J call TRBJ1-2, with D unclear. Trimming cost V 5 bases and J 2 bases, with 15 bases left between them. Germline V gene lookup returns CDR1 LNHDA and CDR2 SQIVND (reference sequence). The CDR3 length is 15 residues.

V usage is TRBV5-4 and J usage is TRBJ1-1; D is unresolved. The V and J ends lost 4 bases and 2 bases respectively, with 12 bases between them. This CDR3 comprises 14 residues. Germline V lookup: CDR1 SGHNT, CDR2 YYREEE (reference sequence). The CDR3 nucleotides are TGTGCCAGCAGCCCCCGGGAATTAAACACTGAAGCTTTCTTT. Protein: CASSPRELNTEAFF.

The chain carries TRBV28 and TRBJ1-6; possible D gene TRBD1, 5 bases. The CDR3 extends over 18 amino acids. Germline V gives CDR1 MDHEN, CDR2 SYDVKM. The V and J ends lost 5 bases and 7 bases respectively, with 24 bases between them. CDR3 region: CASSIPTGRGRVNSPLHF. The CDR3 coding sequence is TGTGCCAGCAGTATACCCACGGGGAGGGGCAGGGTAAATTCACCCCTCCACTTT.

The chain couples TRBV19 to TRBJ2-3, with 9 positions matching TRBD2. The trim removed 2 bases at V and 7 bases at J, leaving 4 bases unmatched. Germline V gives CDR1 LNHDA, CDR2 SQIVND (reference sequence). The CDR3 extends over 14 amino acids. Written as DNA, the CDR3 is TGTGCCAGTAGTATACCTAGCGGGACCTATACGCAGTATTTT. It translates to CASSIPSGTYTQYF.

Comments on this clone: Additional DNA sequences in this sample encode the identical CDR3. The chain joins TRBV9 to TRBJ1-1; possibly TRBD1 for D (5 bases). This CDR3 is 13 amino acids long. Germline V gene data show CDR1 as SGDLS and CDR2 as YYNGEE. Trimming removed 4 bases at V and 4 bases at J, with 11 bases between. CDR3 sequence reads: CASSPGTRTEAFF. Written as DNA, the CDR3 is TGTGCCAGCAGCCCCGGGACGCGCACTGAAGCTTTCTTT.

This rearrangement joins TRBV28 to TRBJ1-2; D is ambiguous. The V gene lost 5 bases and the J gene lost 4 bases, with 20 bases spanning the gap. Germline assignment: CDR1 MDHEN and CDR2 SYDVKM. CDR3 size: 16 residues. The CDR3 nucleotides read TGTGCCAGCAGTCCCGAACTATCACTTACCCTCTATGGCTACACCTTC. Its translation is CASSPELSLTLYGYTF.

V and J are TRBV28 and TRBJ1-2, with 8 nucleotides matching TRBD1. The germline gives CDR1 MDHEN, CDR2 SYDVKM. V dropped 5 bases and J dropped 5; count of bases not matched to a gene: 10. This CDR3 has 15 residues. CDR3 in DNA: TGTGCCAGCAGTCCTATCAGGGGGCTTGCGTATGGCTACACCTTC. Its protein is CASSPIRGLAYGYTF.

CDR3 DNA sequence: TGTGCCAGCAGCGGGCCGGGGCGGGCTTACAATGAGCAGTTCTTC. Its protein is CASSGPGRAYNEQFF. The chain employs TRBV9 and TRBJ2-1, with D perhaps TRBD1 or TRBD2 (5 bases each). CDR1 and CDR2 from the germline V gene are SGDLS and YYNGEE. Between the trimmed V and J ends, which lost 3 bases and 4 bases, there was a span of 14 bases. This CDR3 is built from 15 residues. Full variable domain (rest looked up from reference TRBV9 and TRBJ2-1): DSGVTQTPKHLITATGQRVTLRCSPRSGDLSVYWYQQSLDQGLQFLIQYYNGEERAKGNILERFSAQQFPDLHSELNLSSLELGDSALYFCASSGPGRAYNEQFFGPGTRLTVL.

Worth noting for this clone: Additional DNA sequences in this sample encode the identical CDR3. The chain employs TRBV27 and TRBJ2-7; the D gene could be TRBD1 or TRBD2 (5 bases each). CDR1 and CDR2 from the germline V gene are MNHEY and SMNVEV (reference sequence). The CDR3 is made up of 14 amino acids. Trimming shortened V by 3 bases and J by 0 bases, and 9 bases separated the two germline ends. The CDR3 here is CASSLGVSSYEQYF. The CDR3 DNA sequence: TGTGCCAGCAGTTTGGGGGTTAGCTCCTACGAGCAGTACTTC.

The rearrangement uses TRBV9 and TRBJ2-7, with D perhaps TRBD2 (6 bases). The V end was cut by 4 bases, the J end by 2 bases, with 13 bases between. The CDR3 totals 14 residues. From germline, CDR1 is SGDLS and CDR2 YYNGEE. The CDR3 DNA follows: TGTGCCAGCAGCCAGGGTAGCGGAGCCTACGAGCAGTACTTC. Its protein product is CASSQGSGAYEQYF.

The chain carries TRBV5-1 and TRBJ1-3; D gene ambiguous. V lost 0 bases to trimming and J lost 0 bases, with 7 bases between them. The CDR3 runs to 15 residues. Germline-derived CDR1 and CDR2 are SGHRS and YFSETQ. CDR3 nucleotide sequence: TGCGCCAGCAGCTTGGGACGCATCTCTGGAAACACCATATATTTT. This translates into CASSLGRISGNTIYF.

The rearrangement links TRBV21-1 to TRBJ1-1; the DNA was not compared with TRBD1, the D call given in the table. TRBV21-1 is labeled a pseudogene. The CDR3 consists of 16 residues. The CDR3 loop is CASSSPDRGENTEAFF. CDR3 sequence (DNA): TGTGCCAGCAGCTCTCCGGACAGGGGCGAAAACACTGAAGCTTTCTTT.

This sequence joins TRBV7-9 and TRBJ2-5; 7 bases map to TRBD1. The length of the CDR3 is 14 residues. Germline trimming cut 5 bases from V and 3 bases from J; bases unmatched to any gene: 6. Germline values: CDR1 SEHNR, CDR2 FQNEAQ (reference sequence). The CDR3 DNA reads TGTGCCAGCAGCCGCCCACAGGGGAAAGAGACCCAGTACTTC. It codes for CASSRPQGKETQYF.

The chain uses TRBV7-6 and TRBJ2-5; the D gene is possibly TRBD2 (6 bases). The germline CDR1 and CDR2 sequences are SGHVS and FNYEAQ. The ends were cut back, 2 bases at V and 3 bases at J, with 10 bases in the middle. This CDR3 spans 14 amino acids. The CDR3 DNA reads TGTGCCAGCAGCTTATTCCCGGGAGAAGAGACCCAGTACTTC. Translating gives CASSLFPGEETQYF.

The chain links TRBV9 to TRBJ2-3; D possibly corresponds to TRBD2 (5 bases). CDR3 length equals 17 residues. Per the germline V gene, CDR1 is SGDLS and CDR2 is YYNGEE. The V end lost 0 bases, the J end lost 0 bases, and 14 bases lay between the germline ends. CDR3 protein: CASSVVARGGSTDTQYF. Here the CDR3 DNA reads TGTGCCAGCAGCGTAGTGGCCCGGGGTGGAAGCACAGATACGCAGTATTTT.

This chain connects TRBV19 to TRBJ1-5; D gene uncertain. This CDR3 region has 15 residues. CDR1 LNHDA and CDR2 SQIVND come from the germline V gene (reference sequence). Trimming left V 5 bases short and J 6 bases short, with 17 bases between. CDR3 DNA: TGTGCCAGTAGTGTCGATCATGGCGCGAGTCAGCCCCAGCATTTT. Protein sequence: CASSVDHGASQPQHF.

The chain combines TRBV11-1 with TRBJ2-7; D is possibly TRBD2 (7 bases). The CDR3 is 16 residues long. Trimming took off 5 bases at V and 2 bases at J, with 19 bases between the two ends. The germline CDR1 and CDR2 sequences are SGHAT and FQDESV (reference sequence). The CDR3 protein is CASSLEGGGRAYEQYF. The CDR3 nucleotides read TGTGCCAGCAGCCTGGAAGGAGGGGGGAGGGCCTACGAGCAGTACTTC.

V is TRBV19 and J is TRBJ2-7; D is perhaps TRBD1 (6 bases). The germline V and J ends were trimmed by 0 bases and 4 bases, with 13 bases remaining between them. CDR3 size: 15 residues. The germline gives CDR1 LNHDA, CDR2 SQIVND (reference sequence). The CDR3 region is CASSIDLFRGYEQYF. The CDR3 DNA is TGTGCCAGTAGTATAGATCTGTTCAGGGGTTACGAGCAGTACTTC.

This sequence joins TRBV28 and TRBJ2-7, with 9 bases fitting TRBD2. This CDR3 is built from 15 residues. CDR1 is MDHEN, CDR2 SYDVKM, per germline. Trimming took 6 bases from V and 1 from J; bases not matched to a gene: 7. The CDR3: CASSGRTSESYEQYF. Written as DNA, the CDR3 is TGTGCCAGCAGCGGACGGACTAGCGAGTCCTACGAGCAGTACTTC.

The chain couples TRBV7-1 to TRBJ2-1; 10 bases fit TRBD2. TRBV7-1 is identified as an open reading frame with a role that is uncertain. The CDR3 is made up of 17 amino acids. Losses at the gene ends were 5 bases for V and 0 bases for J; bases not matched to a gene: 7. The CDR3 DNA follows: TGTGCCAGCAGCCCCCGGGCTAGCGGGAGCTCCTACAATGAGCAGTTCTTC. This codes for CASSPRASGSSYNEQFF.

In DNA, the CDR3 is TGTGCCAGCTCACCAGTGACAGGGCACGAAAAACTGTTTTTT. Its translation is CASSPVTGHEKLFF. V usage is TRBV18 and J usage is TRBJ1-4, with TRBD1 identical over 7 bases. V dropped 2 bases and J dropped 8; count of bases not matched to a gene: 5. CDR1 KGHSH and CDR2 LQKENI come from the germline V gene. CDR3 size: 14 residues.

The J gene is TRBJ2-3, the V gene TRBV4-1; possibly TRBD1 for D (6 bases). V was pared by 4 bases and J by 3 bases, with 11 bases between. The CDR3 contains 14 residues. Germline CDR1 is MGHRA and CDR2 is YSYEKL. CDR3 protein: CASSPGGETDTQYF. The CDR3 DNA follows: TGCGCCAGCAGCCCTGGGGGCGAGACAGATACGCAGTATTTT.

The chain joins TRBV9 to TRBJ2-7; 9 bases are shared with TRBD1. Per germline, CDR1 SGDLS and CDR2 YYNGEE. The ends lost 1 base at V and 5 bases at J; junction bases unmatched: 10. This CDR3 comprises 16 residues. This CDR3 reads CASSVRKGQGGDEQYF. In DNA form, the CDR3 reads TGTGCCAGCAGCGTACGAAAGGGACAGGGAGGTGACGAGCAGTACTTC.

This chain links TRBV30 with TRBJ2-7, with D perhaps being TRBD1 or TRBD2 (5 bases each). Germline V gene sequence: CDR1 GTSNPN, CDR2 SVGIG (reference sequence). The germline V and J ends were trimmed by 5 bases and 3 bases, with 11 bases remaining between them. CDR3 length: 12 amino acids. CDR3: CAWGGTGYEQYF. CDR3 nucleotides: TGTGCCTGGGGTGGGACGGGCTACGAGCAGTACTTC.

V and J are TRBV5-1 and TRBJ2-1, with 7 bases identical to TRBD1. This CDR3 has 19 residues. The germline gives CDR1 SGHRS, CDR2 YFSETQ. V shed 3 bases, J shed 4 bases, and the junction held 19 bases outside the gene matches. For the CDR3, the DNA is TGCGCCAGCAGCTCAAGTCCATATACCACCGGGACAGATTACAATGAGCAGTTCTTC. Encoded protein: CASSSSPYTTGTDYNEQFF.

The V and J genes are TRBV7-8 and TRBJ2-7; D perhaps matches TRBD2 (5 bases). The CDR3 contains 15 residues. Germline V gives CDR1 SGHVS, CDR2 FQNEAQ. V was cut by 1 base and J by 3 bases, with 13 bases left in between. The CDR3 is CASSLGTGPFYEQYF. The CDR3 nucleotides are TGTGCCAGCAGCTTAGGGACTGGTCCCTTCTACGAGCAGTACTTC.

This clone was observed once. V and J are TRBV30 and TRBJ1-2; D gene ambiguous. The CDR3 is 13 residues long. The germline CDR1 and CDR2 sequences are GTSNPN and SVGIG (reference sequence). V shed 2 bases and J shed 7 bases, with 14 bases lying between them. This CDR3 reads CAWSFARLFGYTF. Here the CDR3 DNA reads TGTGCCTGGAGTTTTGCCAGGTTATTTGGCTACACCTTC.

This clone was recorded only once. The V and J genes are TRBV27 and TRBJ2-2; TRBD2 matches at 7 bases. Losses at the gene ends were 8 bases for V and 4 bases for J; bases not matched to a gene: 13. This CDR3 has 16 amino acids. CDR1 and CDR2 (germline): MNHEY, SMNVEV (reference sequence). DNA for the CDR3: TGTGCCAGCGCTTGGTGGGAGGGCCTTTCCACCGGGGAGCTGTTTTTT. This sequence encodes CASAWWEGLSTGELFF.

The DNA of the CDR3 is TGTGCCTGGGGACGGGCTCAAGAGACCCAGTACTTC. Translating gives CAWGRAQETQYF. The gene calls are TRBV30 and TRBJ2-5; D is undetermined. Germline lookup yields CDR1 GTSNPN and CDR2 SVGIG (reference sequence). There are 12 residues in the CDR3. V lost 5 bases, J lost 2 bases, and 9 bases lay in between.